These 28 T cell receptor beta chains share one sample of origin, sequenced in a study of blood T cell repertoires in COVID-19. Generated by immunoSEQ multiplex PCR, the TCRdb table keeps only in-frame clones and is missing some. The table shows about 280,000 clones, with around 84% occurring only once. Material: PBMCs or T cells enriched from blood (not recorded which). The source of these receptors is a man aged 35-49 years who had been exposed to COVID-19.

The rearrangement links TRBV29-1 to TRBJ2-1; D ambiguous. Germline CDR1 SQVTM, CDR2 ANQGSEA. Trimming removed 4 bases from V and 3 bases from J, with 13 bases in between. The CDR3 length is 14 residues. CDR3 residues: CSVAPTGLYNEQFF. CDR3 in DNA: TGCAGCGTTGCCCCGACTGGCCTCTACAATGAGCAGTTCTTC.

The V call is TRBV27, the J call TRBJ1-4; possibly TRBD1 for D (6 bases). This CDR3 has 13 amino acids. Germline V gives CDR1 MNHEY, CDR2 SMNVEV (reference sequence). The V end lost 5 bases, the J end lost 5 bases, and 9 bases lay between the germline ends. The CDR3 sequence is CASSRQVNEKLFF. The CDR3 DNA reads TGTGCCAGCAGTCGACAGGTGAATGAAAAACTGTTTTTT. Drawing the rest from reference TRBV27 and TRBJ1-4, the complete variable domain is EAQVTQNPRYLITVTGKKLTVTCSQNMNHEYMSWYRQDPGLGLRQIYYSMNVEVTDKGDVPEGYKVSRKEKRNFPLILESPSPNQTSLYFCASSRQVNEKLFFGSGTQLSVL.

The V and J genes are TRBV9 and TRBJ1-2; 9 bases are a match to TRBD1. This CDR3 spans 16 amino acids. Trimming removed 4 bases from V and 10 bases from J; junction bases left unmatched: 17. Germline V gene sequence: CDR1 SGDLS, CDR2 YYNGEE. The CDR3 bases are TGTGCCAGCAGCCTACCCTTAACGGGACAGGGATTCGTCTACACCTTC. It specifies CASSLPLTGQGFVYTF.

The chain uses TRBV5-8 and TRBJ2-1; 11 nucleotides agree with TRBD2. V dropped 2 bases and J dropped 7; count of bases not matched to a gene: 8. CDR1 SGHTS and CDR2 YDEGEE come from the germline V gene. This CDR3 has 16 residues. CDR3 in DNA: TGTGCCAGCAGCTTTGCCGGGGGACTAGCGGCAAATGAGCAGTTCTTC. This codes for CASSFAGGLAANEQFF.

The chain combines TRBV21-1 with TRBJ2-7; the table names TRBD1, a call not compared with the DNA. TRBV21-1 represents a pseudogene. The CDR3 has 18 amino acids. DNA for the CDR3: TGTGCCAGCAGCAAAGCGGGCGGACACCCTGACGTCTCCTACGAGCAGTACTTC. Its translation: CASSKAGGHPDVSYEQYF.

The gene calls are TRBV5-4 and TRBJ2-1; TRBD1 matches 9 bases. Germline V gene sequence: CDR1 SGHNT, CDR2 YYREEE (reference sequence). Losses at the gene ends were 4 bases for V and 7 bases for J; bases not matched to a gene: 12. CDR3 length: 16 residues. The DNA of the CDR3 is TGTGCCAGCAGCCACCGGGGACAGGGCTTGCGGAATGAGCAGTTCTTC. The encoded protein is CASSHRGQGLRNEQFF.

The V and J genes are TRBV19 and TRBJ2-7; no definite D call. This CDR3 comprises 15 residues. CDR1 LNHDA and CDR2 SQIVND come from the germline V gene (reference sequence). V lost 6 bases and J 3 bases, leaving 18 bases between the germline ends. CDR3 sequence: CASRVFGSQDYEQYF. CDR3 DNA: TGTGCCAGTAGAGTTTTCGGCAGCCAGGACTACGAGCAGTACTTC.

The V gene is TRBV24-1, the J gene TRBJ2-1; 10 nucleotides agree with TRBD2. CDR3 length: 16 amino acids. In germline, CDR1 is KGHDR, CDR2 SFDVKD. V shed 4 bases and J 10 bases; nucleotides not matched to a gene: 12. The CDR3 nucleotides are TGTGCCACCAGTGAGTCTAGCGGGAGTTCAAAGGGGGAGCAGTTCTTC. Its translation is CATSESSGSSKGEQFF.

CDR3 DNA sequence: TGTGCCAGCAGCCTCACGCCTTACCTTTCCGGGACAGGGAGTACTTACTATGGCTACACCTTC. It codes for CASSLTPYLSGTGSTYYGYTF. This sequence joins TRBV3-1 (or the pseudogene TRBV3-2) and TRBJ1-2, with 9 bases fitting TRBD1. CDR3 length equals 21 residues. Germline V gene data show CDR1 as LGHDT and CDR2 as YNNKEL (reference sequence). Trimming at V came to 4 bases and at J to 3 bases, leaving 24 bases not matched to a gene.

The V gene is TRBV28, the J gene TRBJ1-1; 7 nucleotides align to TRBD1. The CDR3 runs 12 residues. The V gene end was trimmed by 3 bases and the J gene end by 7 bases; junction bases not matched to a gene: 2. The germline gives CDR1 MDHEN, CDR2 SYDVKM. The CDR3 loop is CASSLAGGEAFF. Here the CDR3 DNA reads TGTGCCAGCAGTTTGGCAGGGGGTGAAGCTTTCTTT.

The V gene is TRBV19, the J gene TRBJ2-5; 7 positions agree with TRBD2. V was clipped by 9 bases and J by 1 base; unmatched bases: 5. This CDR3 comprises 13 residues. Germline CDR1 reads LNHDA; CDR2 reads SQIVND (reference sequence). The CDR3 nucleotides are TGTGCCAGCCTTGCTAGCGGCCAAGAGACCCAGTACTTC. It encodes CASLASGQETQYF.

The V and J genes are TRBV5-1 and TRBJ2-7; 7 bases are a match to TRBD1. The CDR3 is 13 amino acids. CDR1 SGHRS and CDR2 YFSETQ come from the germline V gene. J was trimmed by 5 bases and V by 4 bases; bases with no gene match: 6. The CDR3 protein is CASSAGQVHEQYF. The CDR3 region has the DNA TGCGCCAGCAGCGCCGGACAGGTCCACGAGCAGTACTTC.

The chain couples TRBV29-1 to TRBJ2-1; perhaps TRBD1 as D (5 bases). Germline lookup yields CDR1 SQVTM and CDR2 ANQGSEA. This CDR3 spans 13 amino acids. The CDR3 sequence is CSGAGSTGNEQFF. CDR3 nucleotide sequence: TGCAGTGGCGCAGGGTCCACCGGCAATGAGCAGTTCTTC.

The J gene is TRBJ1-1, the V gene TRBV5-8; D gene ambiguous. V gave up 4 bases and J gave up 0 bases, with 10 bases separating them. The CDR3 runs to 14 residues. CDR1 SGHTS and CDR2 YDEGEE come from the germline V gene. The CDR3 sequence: CASSTGTVNTEAFF. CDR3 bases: TGTGCCAGCAGCACTGGTACCGTGAACACTGAAGCTTTCTTT. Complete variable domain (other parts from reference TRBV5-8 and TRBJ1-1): EAGVTQSPTHLIKTRGQQATLRCSPISGHTSVYWYQQALGLGLQFLLWYDEGEERNRGNFPPRFSGRQFPNYSSELNVNALELEDSALYLCASSTGTVNTEAFFGQGTRLTVV.

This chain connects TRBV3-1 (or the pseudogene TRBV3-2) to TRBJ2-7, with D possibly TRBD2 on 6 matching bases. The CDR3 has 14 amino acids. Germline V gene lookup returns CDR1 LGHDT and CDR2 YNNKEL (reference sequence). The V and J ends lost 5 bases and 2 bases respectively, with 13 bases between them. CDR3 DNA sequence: TGTGCCAGCAGCGGTTTGGGGGGAACCTACGAGCAGTACTTC. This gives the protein CASSGLGGTYEQYF.

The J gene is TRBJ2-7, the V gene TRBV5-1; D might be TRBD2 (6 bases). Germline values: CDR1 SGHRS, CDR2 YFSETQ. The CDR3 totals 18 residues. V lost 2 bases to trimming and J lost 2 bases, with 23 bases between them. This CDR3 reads CASSLGSVSRGGTYEQYF. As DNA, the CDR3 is TGCGCCAGCAGCTTAGGGAGCGTTTCGAGGGGCGGGACCTACGAGCAGTACTTC.

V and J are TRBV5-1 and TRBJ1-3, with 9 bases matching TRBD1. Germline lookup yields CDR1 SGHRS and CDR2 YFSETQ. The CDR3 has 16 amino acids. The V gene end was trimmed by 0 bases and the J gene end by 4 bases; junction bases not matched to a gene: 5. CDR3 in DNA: TGCGCCAGCAGCTTGGCCGGGACAGGGTACGGAAACACCATATATTTT. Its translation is CASSLAGTGYGNTIYF.

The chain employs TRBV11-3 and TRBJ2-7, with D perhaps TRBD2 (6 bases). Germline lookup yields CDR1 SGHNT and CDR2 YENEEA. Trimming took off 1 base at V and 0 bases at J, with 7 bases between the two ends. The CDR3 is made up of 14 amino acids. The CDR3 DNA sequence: TGTGCCAGCAGCTTAGTGCGGGACTCCTACGAGCAGTACTTC. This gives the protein CASSLVRDSYEQYF. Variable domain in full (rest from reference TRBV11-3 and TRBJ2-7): EAGVVQSPRYKIIEKKQPVAFWCNPISGHNTLYWYLQNLGQGPELLIRYENEEAVDDSQLPKDRFSAERLKGVDSTLKIQPAELGDSAVYLCASSLVRDSYEQYFGPGTRLTVT.

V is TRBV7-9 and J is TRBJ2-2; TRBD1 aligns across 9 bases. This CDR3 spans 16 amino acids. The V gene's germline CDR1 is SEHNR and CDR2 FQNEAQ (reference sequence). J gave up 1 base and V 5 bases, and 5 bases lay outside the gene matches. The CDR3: CASSPDRGRNTGELFF. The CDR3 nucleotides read TGTGCCAGCAGCCCGGACAGGGGCCGGAACACCGGGGAGCTGTTTTTT.

The CDR3 DNA follows: TGTGCCAGCAGCTTTTCCCAGGTTCGCACAGATACGCAGTATTTT. As protein: CASSFSQVRTDTQYF. The rearrangement joins TRBV7-9 to TRBJ2-3; D remains ambiguous. CDR3 size: 15 residues. The germline V and J ends were trimmed by 3 bases and 1 base, with 11 bases remaining between them. Germline V gives CDR1 SEHNR, CDR2 FQNEAQ (reference sequence).

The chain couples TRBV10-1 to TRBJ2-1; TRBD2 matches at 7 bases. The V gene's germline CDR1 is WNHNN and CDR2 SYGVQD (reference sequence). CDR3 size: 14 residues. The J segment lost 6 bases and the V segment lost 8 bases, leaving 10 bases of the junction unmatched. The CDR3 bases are TGCGCCAGCTCGGGAGGTTCAAGGGGCAATGAGCAGTTCTTC. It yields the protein CASSGGSRGNEQFF.

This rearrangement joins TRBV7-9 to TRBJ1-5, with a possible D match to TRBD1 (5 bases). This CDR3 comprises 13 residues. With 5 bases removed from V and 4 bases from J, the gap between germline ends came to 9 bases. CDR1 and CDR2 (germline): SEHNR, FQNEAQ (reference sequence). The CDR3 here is CASSPDTNQPQHF. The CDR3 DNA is TGTGCCAGCAGCCCGGACACAAATCAGCCCCAGCATTTT.

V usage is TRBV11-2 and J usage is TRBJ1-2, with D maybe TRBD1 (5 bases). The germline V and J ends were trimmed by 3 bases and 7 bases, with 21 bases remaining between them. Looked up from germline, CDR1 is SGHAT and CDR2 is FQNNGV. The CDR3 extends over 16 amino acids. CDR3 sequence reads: CASSFHTGGLVGGYTF. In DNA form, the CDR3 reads TGTGCCAGCAGCTTCCATACGGGGGGACTGGTGGGTGGCTACACCTTC.

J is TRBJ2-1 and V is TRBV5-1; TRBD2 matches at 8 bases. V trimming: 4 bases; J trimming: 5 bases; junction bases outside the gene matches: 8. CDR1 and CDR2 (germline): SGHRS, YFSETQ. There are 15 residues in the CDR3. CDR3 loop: CASSRSGSVDNEQFF. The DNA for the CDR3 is TGCGCCAGCAGCCGAAGCGGGAGCGTGGACAATGAGCAGTTCTTC. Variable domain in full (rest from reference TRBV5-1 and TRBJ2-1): KAGVTQTPRYLIKTRGQQVTLSCSPISGHRSVSWYQQTPGQGLQFLFEYFSETQRNKGNFPGRFSGRQFSNSRSEMNVSTLELGDSALYLCASSRSGSVDNEQFFGPGTRLTVL.

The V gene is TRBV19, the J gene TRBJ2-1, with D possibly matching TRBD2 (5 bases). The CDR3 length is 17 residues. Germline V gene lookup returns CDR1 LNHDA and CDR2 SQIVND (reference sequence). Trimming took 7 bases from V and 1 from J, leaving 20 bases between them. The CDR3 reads CASTGGGLIMSYNEQFF. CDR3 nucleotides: TGTGCCAGTACAGGAGGAGGCCTAATAATGTCCTACAATGAGCAGTTCTTC.

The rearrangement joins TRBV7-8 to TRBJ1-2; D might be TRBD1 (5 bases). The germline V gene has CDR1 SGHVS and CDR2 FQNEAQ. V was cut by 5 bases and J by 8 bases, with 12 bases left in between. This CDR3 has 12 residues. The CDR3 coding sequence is TGTGCCAGCAGCCGGAACAGGCTGGGCTACACCTTC. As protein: CASSRNRLGYTF.

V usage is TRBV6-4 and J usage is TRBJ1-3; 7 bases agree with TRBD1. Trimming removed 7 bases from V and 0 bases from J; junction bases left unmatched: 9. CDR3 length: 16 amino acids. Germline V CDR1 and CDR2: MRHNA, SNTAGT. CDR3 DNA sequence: TGTGCCAGCAAAGTCAAGGGGGCGAGCTCTGGAAACACCATATATTTT. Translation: CASKVKGASSGNTIYF.

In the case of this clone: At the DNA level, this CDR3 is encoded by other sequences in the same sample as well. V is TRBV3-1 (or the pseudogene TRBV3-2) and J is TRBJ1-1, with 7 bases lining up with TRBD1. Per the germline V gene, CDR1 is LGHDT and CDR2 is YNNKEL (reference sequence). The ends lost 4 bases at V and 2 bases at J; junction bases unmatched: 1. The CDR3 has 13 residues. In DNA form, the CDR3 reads TGTGCCAGCAGCCGACAGGGTAACACTGAAGCTTTCTTT. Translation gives CASSRQGNTEAFF.